The sequence of this TCR beta chain was determined in a study of blood T cell repertoires in COVID-19. Study-wide background: PBMCs, B-cell-depleted T cells, or T cells provided the cDNA or gDNA that made up the material.

Clones were sequenced by immunoSEQ multiplex PCR, and TCRdb holds only the in-frame ones, with some missing. The sample holds some 460,000 clones; 70% to 90% are singletons and the top ten take roughly 2%. Everyone who took part was about 18 to 90 years old, and they came from some 23 US areas. Cohorts were determined from participant-reported clinical history. Germline V lookup: CDR1 SEHNR, CDR2 FQNEAQ (reference sequence). Trimming removed 5 bases from V and 8 bases from J, with 6 bases in between. This CDR3 region has 11 residues. Sequenced material: PBMCs or T cells enriched from blood (not recorded which). The chain recombines TRBV7-9 with TRBJ2-2; D is uncertain. The TCR was taken from a woman aged 18-35 years with acute COVID-19. DNA for the CDR3: TGTGCCAGCAGCGTACAGGGGGAGCTGTTTTTT. Its translation: CASSVQGELFF.